This entry is about one TCR beta chain. Its antigen remains undetermined. At one of its ends the junction is not consistent with the germline gene, which may arise from a read error. Other DNA sequences in the same sample also yield this CDR3. Libraries were constructed by PCR. Sequencing was carried out with an Illumina HiSeq 4000. High-throughput sequencing was used to profile the CDR3 region of the TCR beta-chain in every patient. On the study's bioinformatics: The researchers built a classifier to tell apart papillary thyroid cancer patients with distant metastasis, based on CDR3 differences among clinicopathological groups. To measure repertoire diversity the researchers used the Shannon index, while the Morisita-Horn index served to gauge how similar the tumor and blood repertoires were. Starting from the raw public reads, TCRdb applied fastp trimming at Q25, assembled clones with MiXCR and retained in-frame beta chains. Clone size and V and J calls follow TCRdb, not the original study. This sample gives roughly 18,000 clones in total; about 20% of them show up just once. Of the sample, about 17% is held by the ten largest clones.

Before undergoing thyroid surgery, none of the patients had been given any kind of treatment. Using T-cell receptor beta sequencing, the study looked back at clinical samples from patients collected from the early 2010s to the late 2010s. The source of the sample is a study of metastatic and nonmetastatic thyroid tumors (dated by TCRdb to between 2020 and 2021). Describing the broader study: For patients with malignant and with benign thyroid disease, the researchers compared repertoires between peripheral blood samples and tumor or nodule tissue samples.

Based on the germline V gene (reference sequence), the CDR1 and CDR2 sequences are DFQATT and SNEGSKA. From cysteine to phenylalanine, the CDR3 is 13 amino acids long. The entry retains the CDR3 DNA only, 39 bases that are in frame from base 1. The study at large found these results: In both blood and tumor samples, TCR beta diversity was reported to be significantly higher in malignant tumors than in benign nodules.

The source of this sequence is a female donor with papillary thyroid cancer or a benign thyroid nodule (not recorded which). Some clones in this sample may be carry-over from other donors' samples. The sequence links TRBV20-1 to TRBJ2-7; a stretch of 7 junction bases matches TRBD1. The sample consisted of tumor tissue. CDR3 loop: CSAPKTGNYEQYF. The bases are TGCAGTGCTCCAAAGACAGGGAATTACGAGCAGTACTTT.